These 6 T cell receptor beta chains came from one sample sequenced in a study of sequential checkpoint blockade in melanoma. Regarding treatment: randomized to nivolumab then ipilimumab (arm A) or the reverse (arm B). Profiled with immunoSEQ multiplex PCR; TCRdb holds only in-frame clones, not every one. The sample shows around 30,000 clones, more than 65% of them seen only once. This specimen was CD8+ T cells sorted from blood (inferred from file names), taken from a patient given nivolumab and ipilimumab in sequence. The receptor set was obtained from a human donor with melanoma.

This clone has more than one count but fewer than ten. The chain uses TRBV7-2 and TRBJ1-5, with D unresolved. V was cut by 3 bases and J by 4 bases, with 7 bases left in between. The germline V gene encodes CDR1 SGHTA and CDR2 FQGNSA. The CDR3 has 13 residues. The CDR3 DNA follows: TGTGCCAGCAGCTTCTTACGGAATCAGCCCCAGCATTTT. This translates into CASSFLRNQPQHF.

This clone was seen only once. CDR3 nucleotide sequence: TGTGCCAGCAGTTTGAGAGGCAGGGAAGAGACCCAGTACTTC. Amino acids: CASSLRGREETQYF. The genes are TRBV28 and TRBJ2-5, with D perhaps matching TRBD1 (5 bases). This CDR3 spans 14 amino acids. Germline-derived CDR1 and CDR2 are MDHEN and SYDVKM. Trimming removed 3 bases from V and 3 bases from J, with 11 bases in between.

This clone has a single count. The rearrangement links TRBV4-1 to TRBJ2-7; TRBD1 might be the D (5 bases). CDR3 length: 15 residues. Trimming stripped 4 bases from V and 3 bases from J, with 16 bases between. Per the germline V gene, CDR1 is MGHRA and CDR2 is YSYEKL. CDR3 coding DNA: TGCGCCAGCAGCCCCCTAATAAAAACAGGCTACGAGCAGTACTTC. Its protein product is CASSPLIKTGYEQYF.

V and J are TRBV6-5 and TRBJ2-7, with 7 bases lining up with TRBD1. J was trimmed by 5 bases and V by 4 bases; bases with no gene match: 14. The CDR3 runs to 16 residues. In germline, CDR1 is MNHEY, CDR2 SVGAGI. This CDR3 is CASSSRTGGGIHEQYF. CDR3 nucleotides: TGTGCCAGCAGTTCTCGGACAGGAGGTGGGATCCACGAGCAGTACTTC.

This rearrangement joins TRBV19 to TRBJ1-5, with D possibly being TRBD1 (6 bases). Germline loops: CDR1 LNHDA, CDR2 SQIVND (reference sequence). CDR3 size: 18 residues. Between the trimmed V and J ends, which lost 7 bases and 7 bases, there was a span of 29 bases. CDR3 loop: CASNDLGVNREYGQPQHF. The CDR3 DNA sequence: TGTGCCAGTAACGACCTGGGGGTGAACAGGGAGTATGGGCAGCCCCAGCATTTT.

This sequence joins TRBV15 and TRBJ2-7; perhaps TRBD1 as D (5 bases). The CDR3 contains 16 residues. The ends were cut back, 0 bases at V and 3 bases at J, with 15 bases in the middle. The germline V gene has CDR1 LNHNV and CDR2 YYDKDF (reference sequence). The CDR3 nucleotides read TGTGCCACCAGCAGAGATCCTCAGGGTTTGGTCTACGAGCAGTACTTC. Translation gives CATSRDPQGLVYEQYF.